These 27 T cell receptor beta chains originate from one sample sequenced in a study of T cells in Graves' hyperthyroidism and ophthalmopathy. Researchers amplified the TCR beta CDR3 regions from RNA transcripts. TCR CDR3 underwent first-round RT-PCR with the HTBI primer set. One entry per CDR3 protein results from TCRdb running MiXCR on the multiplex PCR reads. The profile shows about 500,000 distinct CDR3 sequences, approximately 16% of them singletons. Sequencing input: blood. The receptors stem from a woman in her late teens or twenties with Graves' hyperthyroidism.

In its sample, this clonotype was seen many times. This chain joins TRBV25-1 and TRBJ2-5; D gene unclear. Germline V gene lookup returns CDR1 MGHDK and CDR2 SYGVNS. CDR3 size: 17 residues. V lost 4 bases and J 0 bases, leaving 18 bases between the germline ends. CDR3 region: CASSAPFFREYQETQYF. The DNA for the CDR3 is TGTGCCAGCAGTGCCCCCTTTTTCCGAGAGTACCAAGAGACCCAGTACTTC. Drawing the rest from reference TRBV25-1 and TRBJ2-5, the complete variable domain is EADIYQTPRYLVIGTGKKITLECSQTMGHDKMYWYQQDPGMELHLIHYSYGVNSTEKGDLSSESTVSRIRTEHFPLTLESARPSHTSQYLCASSAPFFREYQETQYFGPGTRLLVL.

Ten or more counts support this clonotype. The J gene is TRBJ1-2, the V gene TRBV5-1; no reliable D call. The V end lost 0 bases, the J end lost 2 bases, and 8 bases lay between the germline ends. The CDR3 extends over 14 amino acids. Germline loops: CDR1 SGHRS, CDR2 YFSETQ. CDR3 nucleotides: TGCGCCAGCAGCTTGGAATCCCAGAACTATGGCTACACCTTC. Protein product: CASSLESQNYGYTF.

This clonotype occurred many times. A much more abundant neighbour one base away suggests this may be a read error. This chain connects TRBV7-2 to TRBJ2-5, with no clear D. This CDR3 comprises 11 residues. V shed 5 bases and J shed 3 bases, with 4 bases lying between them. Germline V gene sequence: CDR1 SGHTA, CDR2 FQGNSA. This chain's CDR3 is CASSVKETQYF. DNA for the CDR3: TGTGCCAGCAGCGTAAAAGAGACCCAGTACTTC.

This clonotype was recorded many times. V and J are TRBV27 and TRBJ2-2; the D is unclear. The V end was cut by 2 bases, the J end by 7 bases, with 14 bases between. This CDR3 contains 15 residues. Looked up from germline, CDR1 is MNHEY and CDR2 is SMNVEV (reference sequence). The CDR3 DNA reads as TGTGCCAGCAGTTTAAAAGTCGGTGGCTACGGGGAGCTGTTTTTT. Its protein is CASSLKVGGYGELFF.

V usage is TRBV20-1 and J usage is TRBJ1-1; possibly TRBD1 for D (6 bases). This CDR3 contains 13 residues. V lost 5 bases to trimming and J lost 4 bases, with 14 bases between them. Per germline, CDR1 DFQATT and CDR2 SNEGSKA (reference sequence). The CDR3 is CSAPGTLVTEAFF. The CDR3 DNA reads TGCAGTGCTCCTGGGACACTAGTCACTGAAGCTTTCTTT.

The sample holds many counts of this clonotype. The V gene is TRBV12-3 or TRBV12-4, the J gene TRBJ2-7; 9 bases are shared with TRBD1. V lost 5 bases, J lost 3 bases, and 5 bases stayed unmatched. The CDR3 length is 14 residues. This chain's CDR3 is CASSTRDRDYEQYF. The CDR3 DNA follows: TGTGCCAGCAGTACACGGGACAGGGACTACGAGCAGTACTTC.

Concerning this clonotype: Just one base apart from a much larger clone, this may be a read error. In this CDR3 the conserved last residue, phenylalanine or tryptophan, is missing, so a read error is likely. In nucleotides, the CDR3 is TGTGCCAGCAGCATCCGGACAGGGGGTTTCTACAATGAGCAGTTCTCC. Its protein product is CASSIRTGGFYNEQFS. The chain links TRBV11-2 to TRBJ2-1; 10 bases map to TRBD1. This CDR3 contains 16 residues. The germline V gene has CDR1 SGHAT and CDR2 FQNNGV. V shed 5 bases and J 3 bases; nucleotides not matched to a gene: 7.

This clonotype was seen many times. The CDR3 spells CASSFRSTGLQFF. CDR3 DNA sequence: TGTGCCAGCAGTTTCCGGTCGACAGGGCTGCAGTTCTTC. This rearrangement joins TRBV12-3 or TRBV12-4 to TRBJ2-1; 7 bases are shared with TRBD1. The V and J ends lost 3 bases and 12 bases, in that order; junction bases with no gene match: 8. The CDR3 loop spans 13 amino acids.

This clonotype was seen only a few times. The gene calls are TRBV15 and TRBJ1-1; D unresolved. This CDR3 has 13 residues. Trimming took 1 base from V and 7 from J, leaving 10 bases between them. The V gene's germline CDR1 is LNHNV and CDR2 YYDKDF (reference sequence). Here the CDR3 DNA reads TGTGCCACCAGCAGAGGACAACAAAATGAAGCTTTCTTT. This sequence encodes CATSRGQQNEAFF.

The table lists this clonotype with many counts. In DNA, the CDR3 is TGTGCCAGCAGCCATCTGGGCCGGAAGCGCACAGATACGCAGTATTTT. Residues: CASSHLGRKRTDTQYF. The chain combines TRBV3-1 with TRBJ2-3, with unresolved D. CDR1 and CDR2 from the germline V gene are LGHDT and YNNKEL (reference sequence). This CDR3 comprises 16 residues. Trimming took off 3 bases at V and 1 base at J, with 14 bases between the two ends.

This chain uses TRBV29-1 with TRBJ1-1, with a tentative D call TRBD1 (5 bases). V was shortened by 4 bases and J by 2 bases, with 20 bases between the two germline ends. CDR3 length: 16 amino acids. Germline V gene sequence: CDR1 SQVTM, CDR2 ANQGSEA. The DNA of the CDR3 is TGCAGCGTTGTCCTTTTAGGGGCGCGAGAAAACACTGAAGCTTTCTTT. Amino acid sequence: CSVVLLGARENTEAFF.

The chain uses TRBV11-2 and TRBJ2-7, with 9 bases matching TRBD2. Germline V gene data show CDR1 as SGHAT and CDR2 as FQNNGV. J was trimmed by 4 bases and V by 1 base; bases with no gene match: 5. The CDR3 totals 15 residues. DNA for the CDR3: TGTGCCAGCAGCTTAGTAGCGGGAGCGGGTTACGAGCAGTACTTC. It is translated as CASSLVAGAGYEQYF. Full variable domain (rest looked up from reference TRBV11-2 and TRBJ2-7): EAGVAQSPRYKIIEKRQSVAFWCNPISGHATLYWYQQILGQGPKLLIQFQNNGVVDDSQLPKDRFSAERLKGVDSTLKIQPAKLEDSAVYLCASSLVAGAGYEQYFGPGTRLTVT.

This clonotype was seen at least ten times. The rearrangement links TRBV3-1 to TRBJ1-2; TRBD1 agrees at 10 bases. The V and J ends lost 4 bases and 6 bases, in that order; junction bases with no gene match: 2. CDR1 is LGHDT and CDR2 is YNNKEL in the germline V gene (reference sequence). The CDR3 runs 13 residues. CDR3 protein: CASSRTGGDGYTF. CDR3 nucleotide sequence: TGTGCCAGCAGCCGGACAGGGGGAGATGGCTACACCTTC.

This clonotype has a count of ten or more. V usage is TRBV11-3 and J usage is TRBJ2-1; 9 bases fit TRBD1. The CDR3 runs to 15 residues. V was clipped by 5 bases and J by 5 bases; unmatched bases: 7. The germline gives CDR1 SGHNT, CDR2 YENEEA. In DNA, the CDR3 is TGTGCCAGCAGCCCGCGGACAGGGGAAGACAATGAGCAGTTCTTC. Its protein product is CASSPRTGEDNEQFF.

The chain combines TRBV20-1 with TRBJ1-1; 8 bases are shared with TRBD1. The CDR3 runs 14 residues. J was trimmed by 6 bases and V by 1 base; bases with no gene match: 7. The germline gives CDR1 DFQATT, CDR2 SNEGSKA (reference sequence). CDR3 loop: CSARAGQGEAEAFF. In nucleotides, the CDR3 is TGCAGTGCTAGAGCTGGACAGGGAGAAGCTGAAGCTTTCTTT.

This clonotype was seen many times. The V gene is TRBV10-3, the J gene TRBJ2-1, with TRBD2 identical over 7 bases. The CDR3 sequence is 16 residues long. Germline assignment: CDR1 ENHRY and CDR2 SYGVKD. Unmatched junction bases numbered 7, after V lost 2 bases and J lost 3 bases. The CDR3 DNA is TGTGCCATCAGTGAGAGAAGCGGGATAAGCTACAATGAGCAGTTCTTC. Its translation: CAISERSGISYNEQFF.

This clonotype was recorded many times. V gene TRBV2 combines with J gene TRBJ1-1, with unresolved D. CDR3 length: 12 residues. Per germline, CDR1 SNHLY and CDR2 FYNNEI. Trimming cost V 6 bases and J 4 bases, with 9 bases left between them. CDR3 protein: CASSDHGTEAFF. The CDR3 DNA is TGTGCCAGCAGCGACCACGGCACTGAAGCTTTCTTT.

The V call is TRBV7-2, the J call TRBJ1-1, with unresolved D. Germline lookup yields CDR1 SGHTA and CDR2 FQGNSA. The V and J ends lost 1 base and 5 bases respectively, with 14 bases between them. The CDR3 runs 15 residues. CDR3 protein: CASSLDPPPLTEAFF. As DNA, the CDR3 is TGTGCCAGCAGCTTAGATCCGCCGCCTTTAACTGAAGCTTTCTTT.

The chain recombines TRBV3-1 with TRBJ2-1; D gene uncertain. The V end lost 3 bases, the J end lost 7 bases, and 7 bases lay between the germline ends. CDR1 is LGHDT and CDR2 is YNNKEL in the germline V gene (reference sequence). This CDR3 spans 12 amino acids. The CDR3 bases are TGTGCCAGCAGCCAGTGGTGGAATGAGCAGTTCTTC. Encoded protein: CASSQWWNEQFF.

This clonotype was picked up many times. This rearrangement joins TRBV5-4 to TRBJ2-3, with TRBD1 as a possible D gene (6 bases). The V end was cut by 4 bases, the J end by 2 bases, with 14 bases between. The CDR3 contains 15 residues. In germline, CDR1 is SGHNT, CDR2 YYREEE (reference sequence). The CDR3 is CASSLGQLLTDTQYF. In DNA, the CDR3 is TGTGCCAGCAGCCTTGGACAGCTCCTCACAGATACGCAGTATTTT.

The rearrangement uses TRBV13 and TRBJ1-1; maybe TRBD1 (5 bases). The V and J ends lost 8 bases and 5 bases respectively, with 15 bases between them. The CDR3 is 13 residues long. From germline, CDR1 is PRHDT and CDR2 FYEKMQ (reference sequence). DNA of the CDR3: TGTGCCAGCGTCCGTCGGGGGGGTACTGAAGCTTTCTTT. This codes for CASVRRGGTEAFF.

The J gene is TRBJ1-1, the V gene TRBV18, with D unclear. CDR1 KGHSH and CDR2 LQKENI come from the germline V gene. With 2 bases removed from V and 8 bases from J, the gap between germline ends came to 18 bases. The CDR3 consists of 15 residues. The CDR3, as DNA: TGTGCCAGCTCACCATCGGAGGACCGGAGTAAAGAAGCTTTCTTT. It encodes CASSPSEDRSKEAFF. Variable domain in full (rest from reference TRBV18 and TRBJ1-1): NAGVMQNPRHLVRRRGQEARLRCSPMKGHSHVYWYRQLPEEGLKFMVYLQKENIIDESGMPKERFSAEFPKEGPSILRIQQVVRGDSAAYFCASSPSEDRSKEAFFGQGTRLTVV.

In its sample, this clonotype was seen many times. The CDR3 region is CASTTWTSGVTDTQYF. Here the CDR3 DNA reads TGTGCCAGCACTACTTGGACTAGCGGGGTTACAGATACGCAGTATTTT. The chain combines TRBV27 with TRBJ2-3, with TRBD2 matching over 12 bases. The length of the CDR3 is 16 residues. Germline V gene lookup returns CDR1 MNHEY and CDR2 SMNVEV (reference sequence). V dropped 7 bases and J dropped 3; count of bases not matched to a gene: 8.

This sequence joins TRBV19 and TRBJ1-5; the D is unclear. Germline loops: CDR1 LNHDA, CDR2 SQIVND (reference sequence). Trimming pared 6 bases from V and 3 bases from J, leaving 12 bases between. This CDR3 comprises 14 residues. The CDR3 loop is CASREFALNQPQHF. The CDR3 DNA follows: TGTGCCAGTAGGGAATTCGCGCTCAATCAGCCCCAGCATTTT.

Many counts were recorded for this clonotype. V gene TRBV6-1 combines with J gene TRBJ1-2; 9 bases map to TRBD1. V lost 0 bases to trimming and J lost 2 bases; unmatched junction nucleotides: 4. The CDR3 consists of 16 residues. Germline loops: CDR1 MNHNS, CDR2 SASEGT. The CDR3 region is CASSEATGGGNYGYTF. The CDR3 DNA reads TGTGCCAGCAGTGAAGCCACAGGGGGCGGAAACTATGGCTACACCTTC.

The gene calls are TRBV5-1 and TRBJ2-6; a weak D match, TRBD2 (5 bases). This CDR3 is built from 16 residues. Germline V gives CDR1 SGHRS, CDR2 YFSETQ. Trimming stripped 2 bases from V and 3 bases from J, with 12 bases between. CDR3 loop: CASSFVVGSGANVLTF. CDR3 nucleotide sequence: TGCGCCAGCAGCTTCGTAGTAGGGAGTGGGGCCAACGTCCTGACTTTC. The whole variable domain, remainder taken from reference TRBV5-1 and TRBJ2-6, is KAGVTQTPRYLIKTRGQQVTLSCSPISGHRSVSWYQQTPGQGLQFLFEYFSETQRNKGNFPGRFSGRQFSNSRSEMNVSTLELGDSALYLCASSFVVGSGANVLTFGAGSRLTVL.

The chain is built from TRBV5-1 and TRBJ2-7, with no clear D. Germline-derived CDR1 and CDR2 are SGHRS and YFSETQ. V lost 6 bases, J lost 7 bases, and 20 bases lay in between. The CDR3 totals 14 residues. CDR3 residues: CASNSGGVEREQYF. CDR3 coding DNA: TGCGCCAGCAACTCAGGTGGTGTGGAAAGGGAGCAGTACTTC.